This paragraph reports one T cell receptor (beta chain). Its antigen is unidentified. The data were taken from a study of T cells in Graves' hyperthyroidism and ophthalmopathy. V gave up 0 bases and J gave up 5 bases, with 10 bases separating them. CDR3 length: 13 amino acids. Germline V lookup: CDR1 DFQATT, CDR2 SNEGSKA (reference sequence). Whole-study results and caveats: Using 13 V-J features, a model discriminated ophthalmopathy from stable hyperthyroidism. Blood held most thyroid clonotypes expanded above 0.001 frequency.

The study excluded patients with uncontrolled infection, other autoimmune disease, pregnancy or lactation. Orbital computed tomography and thyroid ultrasound, together with serum TRAb and thyroxine and clinical symptoms, were used for diagnoses. TCR beta CDR3 regions were amplified from RNA transcripts. The study used the HTBI primer set for a first-round RT-PCR of the TCR CDR3. TCRdb passed the multiplex PCR reads through MiXCR, listing each CDR3 protein once. The repertoire holds about 640,000 distinct CDR3 sequences, with roughly 45% as singletons. This clonotype was sampled from an adult man with Graves' disease, either hyperthyroidism or ophthalmopathy (not recorded which). J is TRBJ1-1 and V is TRBV20-1; D unresolved. Sequencing was performed on peripheral blood or thyroid tissue (not recorded which). In nucleotides, the CDR3 is TGCAGTGCTAGAGAGGGTGGGAGAACTGAAGCTTTCTTT. Translation: CSAREGGRTEAFF.